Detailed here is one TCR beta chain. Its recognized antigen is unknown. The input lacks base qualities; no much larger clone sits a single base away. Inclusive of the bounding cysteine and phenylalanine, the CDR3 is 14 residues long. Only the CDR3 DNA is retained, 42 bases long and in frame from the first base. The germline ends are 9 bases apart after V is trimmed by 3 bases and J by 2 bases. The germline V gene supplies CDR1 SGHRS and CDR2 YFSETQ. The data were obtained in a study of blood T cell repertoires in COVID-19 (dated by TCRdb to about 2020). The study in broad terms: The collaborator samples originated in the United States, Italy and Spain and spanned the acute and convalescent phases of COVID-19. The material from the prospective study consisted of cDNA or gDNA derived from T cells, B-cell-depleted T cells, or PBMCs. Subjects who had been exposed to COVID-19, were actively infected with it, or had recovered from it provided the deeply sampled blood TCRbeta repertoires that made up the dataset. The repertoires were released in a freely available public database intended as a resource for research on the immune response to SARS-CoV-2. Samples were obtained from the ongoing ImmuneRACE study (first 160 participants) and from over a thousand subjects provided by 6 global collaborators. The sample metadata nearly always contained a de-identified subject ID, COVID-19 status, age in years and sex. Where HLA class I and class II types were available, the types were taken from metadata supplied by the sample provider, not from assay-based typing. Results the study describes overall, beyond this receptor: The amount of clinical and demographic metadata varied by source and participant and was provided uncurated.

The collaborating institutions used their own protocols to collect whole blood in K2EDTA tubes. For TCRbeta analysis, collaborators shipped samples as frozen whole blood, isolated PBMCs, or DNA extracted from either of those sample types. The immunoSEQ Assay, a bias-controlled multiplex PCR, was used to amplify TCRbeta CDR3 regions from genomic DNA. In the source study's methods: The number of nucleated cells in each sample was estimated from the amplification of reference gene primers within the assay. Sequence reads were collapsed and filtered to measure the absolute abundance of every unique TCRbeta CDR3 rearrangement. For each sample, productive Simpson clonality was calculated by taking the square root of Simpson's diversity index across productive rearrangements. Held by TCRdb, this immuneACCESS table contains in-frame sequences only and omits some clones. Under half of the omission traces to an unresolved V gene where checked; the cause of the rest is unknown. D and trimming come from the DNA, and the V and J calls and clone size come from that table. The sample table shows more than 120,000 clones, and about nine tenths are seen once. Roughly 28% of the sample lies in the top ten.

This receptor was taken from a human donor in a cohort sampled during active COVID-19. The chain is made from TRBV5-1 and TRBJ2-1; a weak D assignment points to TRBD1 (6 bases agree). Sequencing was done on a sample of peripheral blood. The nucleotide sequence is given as TGCGCCAGCAGCTCGGGACAAGCCTACAATGAGCAGTTCTTC. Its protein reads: CASSSGQAYNEQFF.